Each of the 19 T cell receptor beta chains below was sequenced from the same sample in a study of beta chain features in type 1 diabetes. General study results and limits: Across all four CD4+ subsets, people with type 1 diabetes showed modestly shorter TCRB CDR3s.

Their antigens remain unidentified. Reverse transcription of all isolated RNA meant that expressed TCRB transcripts were sequenced. Clones were read by immunoSEQ multiplex PCR, and TCRdb kept only the in-frame ones, dropping some. Of some 350,000 clones in the sample, roughly 14% were seen once. The sample comprised naive CD4+ T cells from blood. The origin of the receptors is a woman aged 18-29 years with type 1 diabetes.

CDR3 bases: TGTGCCACACAGGAGACAAATTCCAATCAGCCCCAGCATTTT. Translating gives CATQETNSNQPQHF. The rearrangement joins TRBV28 to TRBJ1-5, with D tentatively TRBD1 (5 bases). Trimming took off 10 bases at V and 3 bases at J, with 16 bases between the two ends. The CDR3 is 14 amino acids. Germline CDR1 MDHEN, CDR2 SYDVKM.

The chain uses TRBV11-1 and TRBJ1-1; D ambiguous. V gave up 0 bases and J gave up 3 bases, with 8 bases separating them. Germline V gene sequence: CDR1 SGHAT, CDR2 FQDESV (reference sequence). The CDR3 is 14 amino acids. The CDR3 loop reads CASSLAGRDTEAFF. DNA of the CDR3: TGTGCCAGCAGCTTAGCGGGCCGAGACACTGAAGCTTTCTTT.

This sequence joins TRBV7-3 and TRBJ2-1, with TRBD2 matching over 15 bases. The germline V gene encodes CDR1 SGHTA and CDR2 FQGTGA. The CDR3 sequence is 17 residues long. V lost 9 bases to trimming and J lost 7 bases; unmatched junction nucleotides: 13. CDR3 DNA: TGTGCCAGAAACCGGGGGACTAGCGGGAGGAAAGAGAATGAGCAGTTCTTC. This sequence encodes CARNRGTSGRKENEQFF.

This sequence joins TRBV11-2 and TRBJ2-5; a weak D match, TRBD2 (5 bases). The V end was cut by 3 bases, the J end by 1 base, with 15 bases between. CDR3 size: 16 residues. Germline V gene data show CDR1 as SGHAT and CDR2 as FQNNGV. The CDR3 sequence: CASSLTYAGSQETQYF. Here the CDR3 DNA reads TGTGCCAGCAGCTTGACATACGCGGGCAGCCAAGAGACCCAGTACTTC.

This clone was found once. The J gene is TRBJ2-5, the V gene TRBV6-6, with TRBD2 identical over 7 bases. CDR1 and CDR2 (germline): MNHNY, SVGAGI (reference sequence). This CDR3 has 16 amino acids. Germline trimming cut 0 bases from V and 2 bases from J; bases unmatched to any gene: 6. The CDR3, as DNA: TGTGCCAGCAGTTACTCCGCCGGGACTACGCAAGAGACCCAGTACTTC. Translation: CASSYSAGTTQETQYF.

In this sample, this clone turned up a few times. J is TRBJ1-1 and V is TRBV7-9; 8 bases line up with TRBD1. The V segment lost 4 bases and the J segment 0 bases; nucleotides outside the gene matches: 7. The CDR3 is made up of 16 amino acids. The germline CDR1 and CDR2 sequences are SEHNR and FQNEAQ (reference sequence). The CDR3 nucleotides are TGTGCCAGCAGCTCCGGACAGGGCAATATGAACACTGAAGCTTTCTTT. It translates to CASSSGQGNMNTEAFF.

The CDR3, as DNA: TGTGCCAGCAGCCCGGGACATAGCAATGAGCAGTTCTTC. Residues: CASSPGHSNEQFF. This chain links TRBV9 with TRBJ2-1; D possibly corresponds to TRBD1 (6 bases). CDR3 length: 13 residues. Trimming left V 4 bases short and J 6 bases short, with 11 bases between. Germline V gives CDR1 SGDLS, CDR2 YYNGEE.

The chain couples TRBV10-3 to TRBJ2-3, with 10 nucleotides matching TRBD1. Trimming took 6 bases from V and 1 from J; bases not matched to a gene: 4. Per germline, CDR1 ENHRY and CDR2 SYGVKD. CDR3 length: 15 residues. In DNA, the CDR3 is TGTGCCATCAGCGGGACAGGGGACGGCACAGATACGCAGTATTTT. Its translation: CAISGTGDGTDTQYF.

CDR3 nucleotides: TGTGCCAGCAGTTTTCAGGGGTCTCAGCCCCAGCATTTT. Its translation: CASSFQGSQPQHF. J is TRBJ1-5 and V is TRBV28, with D perhaps TRBD1 (6 bases). This CDR3 has 13 amino acids. The V and J ends lost 3 bases and 6 bases respectively, with 9 bases between them. Germline V gives CDR1 MDHEN, CDR2 SYDVKM. The full variable domain, with the rest looked up from reference TRBV28 and TRBJ1-5, is DVKVTQSSRYLVKRTGEKVFLECVQDMDHENMFWYRQDPGLGLRLIYFSYDVKMKEKGDIPEGYSVSREKKERFSLILESASTNQTSMYLCASSFQGSQPQHFGDGTRLSIL.

This clone turned up a few times. This chain joins TRBV18 and TRBJ2-7; D is perhaps TRBD2 (6 bases). V lost 6 bases, J lost 2 bases, and 17 bases lay in between. This CDR3 has 15 amino acids. CDR1 and CDR2 from the germline V gene are KGHSH and LQKENI. The CDR3 region has the DNA TGTGCCAGCTCGCCCTCCGGGACTTCGGCCTACGAGCAGTACGTC. Translating gives CASSPSGTSAYEQYV.

The V and J genes are TRBV15 and TRBJ1-1; possibly TRBD1 for D (5 bases). This CDR3 contains 15 residues. Germline V gene lookup returns CDR1 LNHNV and CDR2 YYDKDF (reference sequence). Trimming pared 3 bases from V and 1 base from J, leaving 12 bases between. DNA for the CDR3: TGTGCCACCAGCAGCAGAGGACAAGGGAACACTGAAGCTTTCTTT. It specifies CATSSRGQGNTEAFF.

The CDR3: CASSTTSGSSYEQYF. As DNA, the CDR3 is TGTGCCAGCAGTACCACTAGCGGGAGTTCCTACGAGCAGTACTTC. The rearrangement uses TRBV6-5 and TRBJ2-7; TRBD2 aligns across 11 bases. This CDR3 comprises 15 residues. In germline, CDR1 is MNHEY, CDR2 SVGAGI. Trimming took 5 bases from V and 1 from J; bases not matched to a gene: 4.

The genes are TRBV11-2 and TRBJ2-7; 10 bases align to TRBD2. The V gene's germline CDR1 is SGHAT and CDR2 FQNNGV. The J segment lost 2 bases and the V segment lost 2 bases, leaving 3 bases of the junction unmatched. The CDR3 has 15 residues. The CDR3 region has the DNA TGTGCCAGCAGCTTAAGTCTAGCGGGAGCCTACGAGCAGTACTTC. Its translation is CASSLSLAGAYEQYF.

V and J are TRBV19 and TRBJ2-5, with 14 bases fitting TRBD2. The germline gives CDR1 LNHDA, CDR2 SQIVND (reference sequence). The ends lost 6 bases at V and 5 bases at J; junction bases unmatched: 5. This CDR3 is built from 15 residues. The CDR3 region is CASRGTSGSVETQYF. Written as DNA, the CDR3 is TGTGCCAGTAGAGGGACTAGCGGGAGTGTGGAGACCCAGTACTTC. The whole variable domain, remainder taken from reference TRBV19 and TRBJ2-5, is DGGITQSPKYLFRKEGQNVTLSCEQNLNHDAMYWYRQDPGQGLRLIYYSQIVNDFQKGDIAEGYSVSREKKESFPLTVTSAQKNPTAFYLCASRGTSGSVETQYFGPGTRLLVL.

Points on this clone: The same CDR3 can be traced to other DNA sequences in this sample. The J gene is TRBJ2-7, the V gene TRBV15; a weak D match, TRBD2 (6 bases). The CDR3 length is 14 residues. CDR1 is LNHNV, CDR2 YYDKDF, per germline (reference sequence). The V end was cut by 0 bases, the J end by 4 bases, with 10 bases between. CDR3 sequence reads: CATSRDPGGYEQYV. CDR3 coding DNA: TGTGCCACCAGCAGAGATCCCGGGGGTTACGAGCAGTACGTC.

The chain has TRBV11-3 and TRBJ2-5, with D maybe TRBD2 (6 bases). The germline gives CDR1 SGHNT, CDR2 YENEEA. Trimming removed 7 bases from V and 3 bases from J, with 12 bases in between. The CDR3 runs to 13 residues. CDR3 sequence reads: CASNSGLKETQYF. CDR3 DNA: TGTGCCAGCAACTCGGGACTCAAAGAGACCCAGTACTTC.

The rearrangement links TRBV18 to TRBJ2-7, with D possibly TRBD2 on 6 matching bases. CDR1 is KGHSH and CDR2 is LQKENI in the germline V gene. This CDR3 has 14 residues. V lost 6 bases and J 0 bases, leaving 12 bases between the germline ends. The CDR3 region is CASSSRRDSYEQYF. The CDR3 DNA reads as TGTGCCAGCTCTTCTCGGCGGGACTCCTACGAGCAGTACTTC.

This sequence joins TRBV18 and TRBJ1-5; D uncertain. Trimming cost V 7 bases and J 4 bases, with 8 bases left between them. The CDR3 sequence is 12 residues long. CDR1 is KGHSH and CDR2 is LQKENI in the germline V gene. This CDR3 is CASFSENQPQHF. CDR3 nucleotides: TGTGCCAGCTTCTCCGAGAATCAGCCCCAGCATTTT.

In its sample, this clone was seen a few times. Other nucleotide sequences from this sample produce the same CDR3. This rearrangement joins TRBV7-2 to TRBJ2-7, with 8 bases fitting TRBD1. Germline trimming cut 5 bases from V and 5 bases from J; bases unmatched to any gene: 5. The germline gives CDR1 SGHTA, CDR2 FQGNSA. The CDR3 loop spans 13 amino acids. In nucleotides, the CDR3 is TGTGCCAGCAGCCTAGACAGGGGTGACGAGCAGTACTTC. This sequence encodes CASSLDRGDEQYF.